The 13 T cell receptor beta chains given below trace back to one sample, sequenced in a study of cytomegalovirus exposure and HLA in healthy donors. PCR used 60 Vbeta primers and 13 Jbeta primers. The protocol was immunoSEQ multiplex PCR, while the TCRdb copy is restricted to in-frame clones and leaves out a portion. Among 130,000 to 150,000 clones, under 85% were seen once, and the ten largest hold 6.7%. The sample comprised PBMCs. The receptors originated from a middle-aged woman in good health and CMV-seropositive.

This clone was recorded a few times. The J gene is TRBJ1-4, the V gene TRBV5-4; maybe TRBD1 (5 bases). Germline CDR1 and CDR2: SGHNT and YYREEE (reference sequence). This CDR3 is built from 14 residues. The V end was cut by 0 bases, the J end by 8 bases, with 11 bases between. CDR3: CASSLVDRPEKLFF. Here the CDR3 DNA reads TGTGCCAGCAGCTTGGTCGACAGACCAGAAAAACTGTTTTTT.

This clone was seen a handful of times. For the CDR3, the DNA is TGTGCCAGCAGCAAAACCATGCAGGGGGGCCAAGAGACCCAGTACTTC. This encodes CASSKTMQGGQETQYF. The chain combines TRBV7-2 with TRBJ2-5, with D possibly being TRBD1 (7 bases). Between the trimmed V and J ends, which lost 5 bases and 1 base, there was a span of 17 bases. This CDR3 contains 16 residues. The germline CDR1 and CDR2 sequences are SGHTA and FQGNSA.

The rearrangement links TRBV11-2 to TRBJ2-5; the D is unclear. Germline V gives CDR1 SGHAT, CDR2 FQNNGV. The CDR3 covers 11 residues. With 1 base removed from V and 11 bases from J, the gap between germline ends came to 8 bases. The CDR3 bases are TGTGCCAGCAGCTTAGCGGCGGAGCAGTACTTC. Translation: CASSLAAEQYF.

The chain combines TRBV28 with TRBJ2-1; 9 nucleotides match TRBD2. Germline V lookup: CDR1 MDHEN, CDR2 SYDVKM. After removal of 7 bases from V and 3 bases from J, the junction contained 7 bases not matched to a gene. The CDR3 is made up of 15 amino acids. In DNA, the CDR3 is TGTGCCAGCAATGGGGCTAGCGGGGTCTACAATGAGCAGTTCTTC. Protein: CASNGASGVYNEQFF.

The chain couples TRBV5-1 to TRBJ2-5; no clear D. Germline CDR1 is SGHRS and CDR2 is YFSETQ. The V gene lost 0 bases and the J gene lost 3 bases, with 9 bases spanning the gap. This CDR3 is 14 amino acids long. CDR3 loop: CASSLGADKETQYF. In nucleotides, the CDR3 is TGCGCCAGCAGCTTGGGGGCTGATAAAGAGACCCAGTACTTC.

The chain recombines TRBV28 with TRBJ2-5; 15 bases agree with TRBD2. From germline, CDR1 is MDHEN and CDR2 SYDVKM. CDR3 size: 17 residues. The junction had 4 bases not matched to a gene; V was cut back by 3 bases and J by 2 bases. The CDR3 nucleotides read TGTGCCAGCAGTTTGGCGGGACTAGCGGGGGGACAAGAGACCCAGTACTTC. This sequence encodes CASSLAGLAGGQETQYF.

V usage is TRBV9 and J usage is TRBJ2-1; 12 nucleotides agree with TRBD2. The germline V gene encodes CDR1 SGDLS and CDR2 YYNGEE. Trimming took 4 bases from V and 0 from J; bases not matched to a gene: 8. The CDR3 extends over 18 amino acids. CDR3 bases: TGTGCCAGCAGCACGTCTAGCGGGGGGGCTTACTCCTACAATGAGCAGTTCTTC. This sequence encodes CASSTSSGGAYSYNEQFF.

The chain links TRBV2 to TRBJ2-5, with D possibly matching TRBD1 (6 bases). The CDR3 extends over 12 amino acids. Germline loops: CDR1 SNHLY, CDR2 FYNNEI. Trimming pared 8 bases from V and 3 bases from J, leaving 10 bases between. CDR3: CASGGEEETQYF. The CDR3 DNA follows: TGTGCCAGCGGGGGCGAGGAAGAGACCCAGTACTTC. Based on the CDR3 plus reference TRBV2 and TRBJ2-5, the full variable domain is EPEVTQTPSHQVTQMGQEVILRCVPISNHLYFYWYRQILGQKVEFLVSFYNNEISEKSEIFDDQFSVERPDGSNFTLKIRSTKLEDSAMYFCASGGEEETQYFGPGTRLLVL.

This clone has just a few counts. This rearrangement joins TRBV4-2 to TRBJ2-2, with 10 bases fitting TRBD2. With V trimmed by 4 bases and J by 6 bases, 8 bases remained unmatched. CDR1 is LGHNA and CDR2 is YNFKEQ in the germline V gene. This CDR3 has 16 amino acids. The CDR3: CASSPLSGGPPGELFF. CDR3 in DNA: TGTGCCAGCAGCCCTCTTAGCGGGGGGCCACCCGGGGAGCTGTTTTTT.

This clone occurred a few times. This chain uses TRBV2 with TRBJ2-1; D is undetermined. The CDR3 is made up of 15 amino acids. The germline V gene encodes CDR1 SNHLY and CDR2 FYNNEI. With 2 bases removed from V and 3 bases from J, the gap between germline ends came to 11 bases. The CDR3 loop is CASSESGGGYNEQFF. DNA for the CDR3: TGTGCCAGCAGTGAAAGTGGCGGCGGCTACAATGAGCAGTTCTTC.

The chain couples TRBV27 to TRBJ2-7; D remains ambiguous. V was pared by 6 bases and J by 3 bases, with 3 bases between. The germline V gene has CDR1 MNHEY and CDR2 SMNVEV (reference sequence). The CDR3 contains 10 residues. The CDR3 bases are TGTGCCAGCAGCCGCTACGAGCAGTACTTC. This sequence encodes CASSRYEQYF.

The chain uses TRBV30 and TRBJ1-4; D call uncertain. CDR1 and CDR2 (germline): GTSNPN, SVGIG (reference sequence). The V and J ends lost 2 bases and 0 bases respectively, with 13 bases between them. The CDR3 totals 16 residues. This CDR3 reads CAWSPLGDSTNEKLFF. CDR3 in DNA: TGTGCCTGGAGTCCGCTCGGGGATTCAACTAATGAAAAACTGTTTTTT.

This clone was counted a single time. The junction departs from the called germline gene at one end, perhaps through a read error. This chain uses TRBV2 with TRBJ2-2; 13 bases are shared with TRBD2. Per germline, CDR1 SNHLY and CDR2 FYNNEI. The CDR3 spans 12 residues. The CDR3 DNA reads TGCGGGACTAGCGGGGTCACCGGGGAGCTGTTTTTT. It specifies CGTSGVTGELFF.